One sample yielded the 14 T cell receptor beta chains listed below, sequenced in a study of regulatory T cells. Amplification used 52 TRBV primers and 13 TRBJ primers. TCRdb's copy holds only in-frame clones and misses some; the assay was immunoSEQ multiplex PCR. The sample comprises tens of thousands of clones, roughly 93% of which are singletons, and approximately 3.3% rests with the top ten. Sequenced: CD8+ T cells sorted from blood. These receptors all stem from a child under 10 years old with CD3G deficiency.

V is TRBV28 and J is TRBJ2-3; D is perhaps TRBD1 (5 bases). V was pared by 5 bases and J by 3 bases, with 12 bases between. CDR1 and CDR2 (germline): MDHEN, SYDVKM. The length of the CDR3 is 14 residues. The CDR3 region has the DNA TGTGCCAGCAGTGGGGATTCAGGGACAGATACGCAGTATTTT. This encodes CASSGDSGTDTQYF.

The CDR3 spells CASAQGAYEQYF. As DNA, the CDR3 is TGTGCCAGCGCGCAGGGGGCTTACGAGCAGTACTTC. The rearrangement joins TRBV28 to TRBJ2-7, with TRBD1 matching over 8 bases. Germline loops: CDR1 MDHEN, CDR2 SYDVKM. J lost 4 bases, V lost 8 bases, and 4 bases had no gene match. CDR3 length: 12 residues.

The chain recombines TRBV10-2 with TRBJ1-6; no clear D. V lost 4 bases, J lost 7 bases, and 8 bases lay in between. The CDR3 is 13 residues long. In germline, CDR1 is WSHSY, CDR2 SAAADI. For the CDR3, the DNA is TGCGCCAGCAGTGGCACGTGGAATTCACCCCTCCACTTT. This translates into CASSGTWNSPLHF.

The J gene is TRBJ2-2, the V gene TRBV28; TRBD1 agrees at 8 bases. Germline CDR1 and CDR2: MDHEN and SYDVKM. The CDR3 totals 16 residues. The J segment lost 5 bases and the V segment lost 4 bases, leaving 9 bases of the junction unmatched. The CDR3 is CASSSRTGRGTGELFF. The CDR3, as DNA: TGTGCCAGCAGTTCTAGGACAGGGCGAGGAACCGGGGAGCTGTTTTTT. The full variable domain, rest sourced from reference TRBV28 and TRBJ2-2, is DVKVTQSSRYLVKRTGEKVFLECVQDMDHENMFWYRQDPGLGLRLIYFSYDVKMKEKGDIPEGYSVSREKKERFSLILESASTNQTSMYLCASSSRTGRGTGELFFGEGSRLTVL.

V usage is TRBV7-9 and J usage is TRBJ2-3; D remains ambiguous. V shed 5 bases and J shed 6 bases, with 12 bases lying between them. Germline CDR1 is SEHNR and CDR2 is FQNEAQ (reference sequence). The CDR3 length is 13 residues. The CDR3 here is CASSHTPMDTQYF. For the CDR3, the DNA is TGTGCCAGCAGCCACACTCCTATGGATACGCAGTATTTT.

For this clone: It is unclear where the CDR3 begins or ends on the DNA, so no DNA is shown, and the CDR3 is as TCRdb lists it. This rearrangement joins TRBV28 to TRBJ2-7. CDR1 and CDR2 (germline): MDHEN, SYDVKM. The CDR3 is 14 amino acids in total, end residues counted. CDR3 loop: CASSLFSGPGEQYF.

V usage is TRBV27 and J usage is TRBJ2-2; D perhaps matches TRBD1 (5 bases). The germline gives CDR1 MNHEY, CDR2 SMNVEV (reference sequence). This CDR3 comprises 15 residues. Trimming stripped 2 bases from V and 2 bases from J, with 9 bases between. The CDR3 bases are TGTGCCAGCAGTTTACAGGGCCCTAACACCGGGGAGCTGTTTTTT. Translated, it gives CASSLQGPNTGELFF.

V gene TRBV13 combines with J gene TRBJ2-3; possible D gene TRBD2, 5 bases. V was clipped by 5 bases and J by 2 bases, with 8 bases between them. The CDR3 sequence is 13 residues long. Per the germline V gene, CDR1 is PRHDT and CDR2 is FYEKMQ (reference sequence). The DNA for the CDR3 is TGTGCCAGCAGCCTCGGGAACACAGATACGCAGTATTTT. Its protein product is CASSLGNTDTQYF.

The rearrangement joins TRBV28 to TRBJ2-1, with D tentatively TRBD2 (6 bases). V was clipped by 6 bases and J by 10 bases, with 16 bases between them. The CDR3 has 13 residues. Germline-derived CDR1 and CDR2 are MDHEN and SYDVKM. The CDR3 reads CASSRTGTPEQFF. CDR3 nucleotide sequence: TGTGCCAGCAGCCGCACCGGGACTCCCGAGCAGTTCTTC.

The chain carries TRBV6-6 and TRBJ2-7; the D gene could be TRBD1 or TRBD2 (6 bases each). Germline V lookup: CDR1 MNHNY, CDR2 SVGAGI (reference sequence). Trimming left V 7 bases short and J 2 bases short, with 12 bases between. The CDR3 loop spans 13 amino acids. Written as DNA, the CDR3 is TGTGCCAGCACCTCGGGGGCAACCTACGAGCAGTACTTC. Protein: CASTSGATYEQYF.

This clone was observed once. The CDR3 spells CASSLGAGNTEAFF. CDR3 coding DNA: TGTGCCAGCAGCTTAGGGGCTGGGAACACTGAAGCTTTCTTT. This sequence joins TRBV7-8 and TRBJ1-1, with D unresolved. Germline values: CDR1 SGHVS, CDR2 FQNEAQ. The CDR3 has 14 residues. With 1 base removed from V and 1 base from J, the gap between germline ends came to 7 bases.

The V and J genes are TRBV19 and TRBJ2-2; TRBD2 is a possible D gene (6 bases). V gave up 5 bases and J gave up 5 bases, with 12 bases separating them. The CDR3 sequence is 14 residues long. Germline values: CDR1 LNHDA, CDR2 SQIVND (reference sequence). The CDR3: CASSPRRETGELFF. The CDR3, as DNA: TGTGCCAGTAGTCCGAGGAGGGAAACCGGGGAGCTGTTTTTT.

The genes are TRBV28 and TRBJ2-5; D may be TRBD1 or TRBD2 (5 bases each). The CDR3 sequence is 13 residues long. The V end was cut by 6 bases, the J end by 5 bases, with 13 bases between. CDR1 is MDHEN and CDR2 is SYDVKM in the germline V gene. The CDR3 region is CASRPGGFETQYF. As DNA, the CDR3 is TGTGCCAGCAGACCTGGGGGATTTGAGACCCAGTACTTC.

A remark on this clone: Different DNA sequences within this sample yield the same CDR3. V and J are TRBV6-1 and TRBJ2-7, with 8 bases lining up with TRBD2. Germline V gene data show CDR1 as MNHNS and CDR2 as SASEGT. The CDR3 covers 15 residues. Trimming took 2 bases from V and 3 from J; bases not matched to a gene: 6. DNA for the CDR3: TGTGCCAGCAGTGAACTCACTAGCGGAAACTACGAGCAGTACTTC. As protein: CASSELTSGNYEQYF.